The clone carrying this T cell receptor (beta chain) has only a few counts. Preparation of the TCRbeta library was carried out with unique molecular identifiers. Using its own MiXCR run on the PCR reads, TCRdb lists one record per CDR3 protein. The sample records a few hundred thousand distinct CDR3 sequences, over 8% being singletons. These data come from a study of T-cell reconstitution after alpha-beta-depleted transplantation in children. Trimming took 2 bases from V and 7 from J, leaving 12 bases between them. This CDR3 spans 13 amino acids. Looked up from germline, CDR1 is MNHEY and CDR2 is SVGAGI.

This receptor was taken from a human donor who donated a stem cell graft to a child with SCID. The chain is built from TRBV6-5 and TRBJ2-7; D is possibly TRBD2 (5 bases). Sequenced here: PBMCs from the stem cell graft donor, sampled from the stem cell graft. The CDR3 region has the DNA TGTGCCAGCAGTTACCTCGACACGGGAGAGCAGTACTTC. Its translation is CASSYLDTGEQYF.